One and the same sample provided the 22 T cell receptor beta chains below, sequenced in a study of cytomegalovirus exposure and HLA in healthy donors (dated by TCRdb to 2016 to 2017). Libraries were made using the immunoSEQ multiplex PCR assay. For the multiplex PCR, a mixture combining 60 forward primers for TCR Vbeta segments and 13 reverse primers for TCR Jbeta segments was used. In TCRdb, the immuneACCESS table is reduced to in-frame sequences with V and J assigned. These tables do not hold every clone; where another copy was compared, an unresolved V gene accounts for under half, and the others remain unexplained. This sample holds around 190,000 clones; over 65% were observed only once. The ten largest clonotypes hold about 2.8% of the sample. The sample comprised PBMCs. The receptors derive from a woman in her twenties or thirties in good health and CMV-seronegative.

This clone appeared a few times. This sequence joins TRBV7-9 and TRBJ2-2; possible D gene TRBD1, 6 bases. V lost 5 bases, J lost 7 bases, and 17 bases lay in between. Per germline, CDR1 SEHNR and CDR2 FQNEAQ (reference sequence). The CDR3 loop spans 15 amino acids. The CDR3 DNA reads as TGTGCCAGCAGCCGAGAACAGGGAAGGATCGGGGAGCTGTTTTTT. As protein: CASSREQGRIGELFF.

This chain connects TRBV10-3 to TRBJ2-5, with D possibly TRBD2 on 5 matching bases. The CDR3 is 13 residues long. Germline V gene lookup returns CDR1 ENHRY and CDR2 SYGVKD. V lost 4 bases and J lost 2, with 8 bases in between. The CDR3 reads CAISVSGQETQYF. In DNA form, the CDR3 reads TGTGCCATCAGTGTGAGCGGACAAGAGACCCAGTACTTC.

This sequence joins TRBV18 and TRBJ2-7; TRBD1 might be the D (5 bases). This CDR3 has 15 amino acids. Trimming took off 6 bases at V and 0 bases at J, with 15 bases between the two ends. Germline CDR1 KGHSH, CDR2 LQKENI. The CDR3 sequence: CASSSSRQFSYEQYF. Written as DNA, the CDR3 is TGTGCCAGCTCGAGCTCCCGACAGTTCTCCTACGAGCAGTACTTC.

V is TRBV18 and J is TRBJ2-3, with D perhaps matching TRBD1 (6 bases). The CDR3 has 15 residues. Germline V gene lookup returns CDR1 KGHSH and CDR2 LQKENI. Trimming took 4 bases from V and 2 from J, leaving 13 bases between them. The CDR3 region is CASSRMTGVTDTQYF. The DNA for the CDR3 is TGTGCCAGCTCACGTATGACAGGAGTCACAGATACGCAGTATTTT.

The chain couples TRBV19 to TRBJ2-1; 7 bases are a match to TRBD2. Germline V lookup: CDR1 LNHDA, CDR2 SQIVND (reference sequence). J gave up 0 bases and V 10 bases, and 18 bases lay outside the gene matches. CDR3 length: 18 amino acids. CDR3 sequence: CATSLWASGSSSYNEQFF. The CDR3, as DNA: TGTGCCACTTCGCTTTGGGCTAGCGGTTCGAGCTCCTACAATGAGCAGTTCTTC. Full variable domain (remainder filled in from reference TRBV19 and TRBJ2-1): DGGITQSPKYLFRKEGQNVTLSCEQNLNHDAMYWYRQDPGQGLRLIYYSQIVNDFQKGDIAEGYSVSREKKESFPLTVTSAQKNPTAFYLCATSLWASGSSSYNEQFFGPGTRLTVL.

The genes are TRBV5-4 and TRBJ2-5, with D possibly TRBD2 on 5 matching bases. The V gene's germline CDR1 is SGHNT and CDR2 YYREEE (reference sequence). V gave up 0 bases and J gave up 2 bases, with 11 bases separating them. This CDR3 contains 15 residues. The CDR3 bases are TGTGCCAGCAGCTTGGGGCGGGCACGGCAAGAGACCCAGTACTTC. Translation: CASSLGRARQETQYF.

The chain combines TRBV9 with TRBJ2-2, with 7 bases fitting TRBD1. CDR1 is SGDLS and CDR2 is YYNGEE in the germline V gene. The CDR3 totals 13 residues. V was pared by 5 bases and J by 4 bases, with 2 bases of the junction left unmatched. The CDR3 DNA reads as TGTGCCAGCAGGACAGGGCCCACCGGGGAGCTGTTTTTT. It translates to CASRTGPTGELFF. Using reference TRBV9 and TRBJ2-2 for the parts outside the CDR3, the full variable domain is DSGVTQTPKHLITATGQRVTLRCSPRSGDLSVYWYQQSLDQGLQFLIQYYNGEERAKGNILERFSAQQFPDLHSELNLSSLELGDSALYFCASRTGPTGELFFGEGSRLTVL.

This clone showed up just once. At one end the junction does not follow the germline gene, possibly because of a read error. The chain recombines TRBV6-5 with TRBJ1-2, with a weak D call TRBD1 (5 bases). The germline gives CDR1 MNHEY, CDR2 SVGAGI. CDR3 length: 14 amino acids. DNA for the CDR3: TGTGCCAGCAGTTACTTTCCAGGGCGAGATGGCTACCCCTTC. Protein sequence: CASSYFPGRDGYPF.

The chain is built from TRBV7-9 and TRBJ1-1; TRBD1 is a possible D gene (5 bases). The CDR3 has 14 residues. Trimming cost V 4 bases and J 5 bases, with 14 bases left between them. Germline CDR1 SEHNR, CDR2 FQNEAQ (reference sequence). In DNA form, the CDR3 reads TGTGCCAGCAGCTCCCTAACGGGGGGGACTGAAGCTTTCTTT. This gives the protein CASSSLTGGTEAFF.

This chain connects TRBV30 to TRBJ2-1, with 10 positions matching TRBD2. V shed 0 bases, J shed 0 bases, and the junction held 8 bases outside the gene matches. Germline CDR1 GTSNPN, CDR2 SVGIG (reference sequence). The CDR3 loop spans 18 amino acids. CDR3: CAWSVRRTSGRSYNEQFF. Here the CDR3 DNA reads TGTGCCTGGAGTGTACGGCGGACTAGCGGCCGCTCCTACAATGAGCAGTTCTTC.

The chain joins TRBV5-5 to TRBJ1-1; 9 nucleotides match TRBD1. The CDR3 covers 14 residues. Germline CDR1 and CDR2: SGHKS and YYEKEE (reference sequence). The V segment lost 4 bases and the J segment 6 bases; nucleotides outside the gene matches: 7. CDR3 amino acids: CASSTAWTGAEAFF. The DNA for the CDR3 is TGTGCCAGCAGCACGGCTTGGACAGGGGCTGAAGCTTTCTTT.

The chain has TRBV4-1 and TRBJ1-2; D may be TRBD1 (5 bases). The CDR3 is made up of 14 amino acids. Trimming took 0 bases from V and 5 from J, leaving 10 bases between them. CDR1 and CDR2 from the germline V gene are MGHRA and YSYEKL. CDR3: CASSQDRAGYGYTF. In nucleotides, the CDR3 is TGCGCCAGCAGCCAAGATCGGGCAGGGTATGGCTACACCTTC.

This chain links TRBV5-6 with TRBJ1-5; perhaps TRBD1 as D (5 bases). The germline V gene has CDR1 SGHDT and CDR2 YYEEEE. Trimming cost V 1 base and J 6 bases, with 8 bases left between them. This CDR3 spans 13 amino acids. The CDR3 nucleotides are TGTGCCAGCAGCTTGCAGGGATTTCAGCCCCAGCATTTT. Protein sequence: CASSLQGFQPQHF.

This clone has only a few counts. V is TRBV6-5 and J is TRBJ1-1; TRBD1 is a possible D gene (5 bases). The CDR3 extends over 13 amino acids. The ends were cut back, 5 bases at V and 10 bases at J, with 17 bases in the middle. CDR1 is MNHEY, CDR2 SVGAGI, per germline. The CDR3 reads CASSGGTLQGAFF. For the CDR3, the DNA is TGTGCCAGCAGTGGCGGGACCCTTCAAGGAGCTTTCTTT.

In the case of this clone: The junction does not match germline at one end; this may be a read error. The rearrangement links TRBV29-1 to TRBJ1-2, with D uncertain. The CDR3 spans 13 residues. Looked up from germline, CDR1 is SQVTM and CDR2 is ANQGSEA. This CDR3 is CNVSRELHYGYPF. The CDR3 DNA is TGCAACGTGTCCCGGGAACTTCACTATGGCTACCCCTTC.

This clone turned up a few times. V and J are TRBV2 and TRBJ1-5, with D possibly TRBD1 on 5 matching bases. The CDR3 loop spans 13 amino acids. The germline V gene encodes CDR1 SNHLY and CDR2 FYNNEI. Trimming removed 7 bases at V and 7 bases at J, with 14 bases between. The CDR3 region is CASIMDNNQPQHF. The CDR3 region has the DNA TGTGCCAGCATAATGGACAATAACCAGCCCCAGCATTTT.

The rearrangement uses TRBV5-8 and TRBJ1-1; D not certain. Germline assignment: CDR1 SGHTS and CDR2 YDEGEE. This CDR3 is built from 12 residues. Trimming stripped 2 bases from V and 4 bases from J, with 6 bases between. The CDR3 region has the DNA TGTGCCAGCAGCTTCAGGTTCACTGAAGCTTTCTTT. Its protein product is CASSFRFTEAFF.

The chain is built from TRBV5-4 and TRBJ2-5; TRBD1 matches at 8 bases. The CDR3 covers 14 residues. Germline values: CDR1 SGHNT, CDR2 YYREEE (reference sequence). J lost 2 bases, V lost 3 bases, and 3 bases had no gene match. CDR3 DNA: TGTGCCAGCAGCTCGAGGGACAGGCAAGAGACCCAGTACTTC. Its translation: CASSSRDRQETQYF.

Notes on this clone: Compared with germline, one end of the junction differs, possibly owing to a read error. The J gene is TRBJ2-5, the V gene TRBV7-9, with unresolved D. The CDR3 spans 12 residues. Germline CDR1 reads SEHNR; CDR2 reads FQNEAQ (reference sequence). In nucleotides, the CDR3 is TGTTCCAGCAGCTTGATAGAACGAACCCAGTACTTC. Protein: CSSSLIERTQYF.

The chain employs TRBV5-5 and TRBJ2-7, with D maybe TRBD2 (7 bases). CDR1 and CDR2 (germline): SGHKS, YYEKEE (reference sequence). V lost 4 bases and J lost 2, with 13 bases in between. The CDR3 covers 14 residues. As DNA, the CDR3 is TGTGCCAGCAGCGTCGGGGGGCCTACCTACGAGCAGTACTTC. Protein sequence: CASSVGGPTYEQYF.

J is TRBJ1-2 and V is TRBV30, with D tentatively TRBD1 (6 bases). Germline assignment: CDR1 GTSNPN and CDR2 SVGIG (reference sequence). V was trimmed by 0 bases and J by 8 bases, leaving 7 bases between them. The CDR3 has 11 residues. For the CDR3, the DNA is TGTGCCTGGAGTGTCGACAGGGGCTACACCTTC. It codes for CAWSVDRGYTF.

The gene calls are TRBV19 and TRBJ2-3; D gene uncertain. The V and J ends lost 2 bases and 1 base respectively, with 7 bases between them. Germline V gives CDR1 LNHDA, CDR2 SQIVND (reference sequence). The CDR3 has 14 amino acids. CDR3 DNA: TGTGCCAGTAGTATAAGGCAGGGCACAGATACGCAGTATTTT. Translation gives CASSIRQGTDTQYF.